This T cell receptor (beta chain) was identified in a study of blood T cells in healthy people across ages. A second roughly 6 to 12 cycle PCR used barcoded and J-beta primers. TCRdb passed the 5' RACE reads through MiXCR, listing each CDR3 protein once. This table has 750,000 or so distinct CDR3 sequences, 20% to 30% appearing once. Notes on this clonotype: Its antigen is unidentified.

Whole-study findings and limits: Diversity of TCR beta per million T cells declined in a roughly linear way with age.

CDR3 length: 12 residues. V gave up 3 bases and J gave up 1 base, with 6 bases separating them. CDR1 and CDR2 (germline): DFQATT, SNEGSKA (reference sequence). The sample was also reused in another study, on T cells of mothers and their children.

This sequence originates from a boy younger than 18 in good health. J is TRBJ1-1 and V is TRBV20-1; D gene unclear. The sequenced material came from blood. The CDR3 bases are TGCAGTGCTAGTAACCCGAACACTGAAGCTTTCTTT. This encodes CSASNPNTEAFF.